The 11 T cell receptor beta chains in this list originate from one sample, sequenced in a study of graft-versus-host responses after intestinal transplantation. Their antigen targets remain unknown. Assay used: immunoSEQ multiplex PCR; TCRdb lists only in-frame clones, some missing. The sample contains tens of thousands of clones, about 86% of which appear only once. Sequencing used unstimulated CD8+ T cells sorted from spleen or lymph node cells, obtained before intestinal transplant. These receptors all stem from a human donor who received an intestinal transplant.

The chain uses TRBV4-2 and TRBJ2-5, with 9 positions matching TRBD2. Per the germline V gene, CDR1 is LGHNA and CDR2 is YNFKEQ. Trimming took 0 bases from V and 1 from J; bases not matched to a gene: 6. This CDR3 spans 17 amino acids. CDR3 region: CASSQEGIAGAQETQYF. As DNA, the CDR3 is TGTGCCAGCAGCCAAGAGGGGATAGCGGGGGCCCAAGAGACCCAGTACTTC.

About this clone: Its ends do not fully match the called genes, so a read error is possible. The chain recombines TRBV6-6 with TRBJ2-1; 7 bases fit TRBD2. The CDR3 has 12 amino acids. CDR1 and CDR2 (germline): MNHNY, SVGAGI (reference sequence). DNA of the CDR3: TGTGCCAGCAGTGTGACAGCCCCCGGGGGGATCTTC. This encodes CASSVTAPGGIF.

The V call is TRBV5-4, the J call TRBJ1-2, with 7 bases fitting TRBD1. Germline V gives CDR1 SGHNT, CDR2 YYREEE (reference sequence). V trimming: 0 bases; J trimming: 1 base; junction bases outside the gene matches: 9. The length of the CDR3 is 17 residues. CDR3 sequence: CASSLGGDSRFNYGYTF. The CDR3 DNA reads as TGTGCCAGCAGCTTGGGGGGGGACAGTCGTTTTAACTATGGCTACACCTTC.

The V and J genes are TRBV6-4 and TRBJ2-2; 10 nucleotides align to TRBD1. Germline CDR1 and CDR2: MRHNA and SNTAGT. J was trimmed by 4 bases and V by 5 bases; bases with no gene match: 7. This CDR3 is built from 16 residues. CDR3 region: CASSPSGQGPTGELFF. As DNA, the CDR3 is TGTGCCAGCAGTCCATCGGGACAGGGGCCCACCGGGGAGCTGTTTTTT.

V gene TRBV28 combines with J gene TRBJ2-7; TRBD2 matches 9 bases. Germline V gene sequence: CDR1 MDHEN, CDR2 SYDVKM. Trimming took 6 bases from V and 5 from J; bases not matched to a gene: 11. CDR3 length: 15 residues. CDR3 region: CASRPRLAAPHEQYF. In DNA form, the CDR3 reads TGTGCCAGCAGACCCCGACTAGCGGCGCCCCACGAGCAGTACTTC.

CDR3 amino acids: CASSGTGEQFF. In DNA form, the CDR3 reads TGTGCCAGCAGCGGGACAGGGGAACAGTTCTTC. This rearrangement joins TRBV4-2 to TRBJ2-1; 10 nucleotides align to TRBD1. CDR1 is LGHNA and CDR2 is YNFKEQ in the germline V gene. The CDR3 is made up of 11 amino acids. Trimming cost V 5 bases and J 13 bases; bases outside gene matches: 2.

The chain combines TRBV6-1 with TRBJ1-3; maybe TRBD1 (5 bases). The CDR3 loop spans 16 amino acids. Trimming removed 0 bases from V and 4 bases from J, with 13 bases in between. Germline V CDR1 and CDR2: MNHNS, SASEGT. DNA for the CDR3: TGTGCCAGCAGTGAAGCTTTCGACAGAGCCGGAAACACCATATATTTT. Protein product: CASSEAFDRAGNTIYF.

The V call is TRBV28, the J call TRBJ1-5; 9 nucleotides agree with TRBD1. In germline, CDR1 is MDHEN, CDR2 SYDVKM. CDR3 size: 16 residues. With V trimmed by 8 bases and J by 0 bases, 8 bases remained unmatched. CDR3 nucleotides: TGTGCCAGCCGGGACAGGGCGCCTTATAGCAATCAGCCCCAGCATTTT. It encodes CASRDRAPYSNQPQHF.

The CDR3 here is CASSILGHGGPGNTIYF. CDR3 in DNA: TGTGCCAGTAGTATCCTGGGACACGGAGGCCCTGGAAACACCATATATTTT. The V and J genes are TRBV19 and TRBJ1-3; TRBD1 might be the D (6 bases). Germline V gene sequence: CDR1 LNHDA, CDR2 SQIVND (reference sequence). Trimming removed 3 bases at V and 2 bases at J, with 17 bases between. This CDR3 comprises 17 residues.

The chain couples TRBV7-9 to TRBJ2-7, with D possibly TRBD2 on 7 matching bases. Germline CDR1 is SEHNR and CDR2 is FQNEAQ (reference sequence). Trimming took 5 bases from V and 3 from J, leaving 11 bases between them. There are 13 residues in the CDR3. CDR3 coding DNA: TGTGCCAGCAGCCCGGGGGGACACTACGAGCAGTACTTC. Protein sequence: CASSPGGHYEQYF.

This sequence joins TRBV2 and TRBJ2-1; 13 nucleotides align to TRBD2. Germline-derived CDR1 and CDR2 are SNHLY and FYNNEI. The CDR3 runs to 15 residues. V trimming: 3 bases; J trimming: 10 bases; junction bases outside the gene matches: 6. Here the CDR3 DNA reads TGTGCCAGCAGTGAGCCGGGACTAGCGGGATCGGAGCAGTTCTTC. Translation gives CASSEPGLAGSEQFF.